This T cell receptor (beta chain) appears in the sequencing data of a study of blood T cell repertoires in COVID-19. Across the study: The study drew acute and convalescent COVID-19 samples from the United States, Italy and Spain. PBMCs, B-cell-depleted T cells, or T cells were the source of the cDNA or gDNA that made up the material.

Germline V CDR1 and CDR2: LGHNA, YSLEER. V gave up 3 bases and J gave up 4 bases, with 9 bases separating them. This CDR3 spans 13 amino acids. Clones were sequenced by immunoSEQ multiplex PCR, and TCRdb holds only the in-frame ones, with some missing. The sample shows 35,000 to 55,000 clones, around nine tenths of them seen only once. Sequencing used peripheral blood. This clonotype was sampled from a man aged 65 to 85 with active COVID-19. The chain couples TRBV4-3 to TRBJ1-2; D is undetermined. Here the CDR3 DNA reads TGCGCCAGCAGCCACGGGTATCCCTATGGCTACACCTTC. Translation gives CASSHGYPYGYTF.